This T cell receptor beta chain was found in a study of blood T cell repertoires in COVID-19. About the research overall: From the United States, Italy and Spain came samples of acute and convalescent COVID-19. Sources were T cells, B-cell-depleted T cells, or PBMCs; the material itself was cDNA or gDNA.

Cohort 3 donors counted as recovered after two negative PCRs, clearance, or resolved symptoms. This CDR3 is built from 15 residues. CDR1 is GTSNPN and CDR2 is SVGIG in the germline V gene (reference sequence). After removal of 0 bases from V and 7 bases from J, the junction contained 11 bases not matched to a gene. The assay was immunoSEQ multiplex PCR, and TCRdb's table has in-frame clones only and misses some. The sample lists fewer than 350,000 clones; around 85% were seen once. This receptor was identified in a woman aged 50 to 60 who had recovered from COVID-19. V usage is TRBV30 and J usage is TRBJ1-2; 7 bases match TRBD1. Source material: PBMCs or T cells enriched from blood (not recorded which). CDR3 amino acids: CAWSVIRDSSRGYTF. For the CDR3, the DNA is TGTGCCTGGAGTGTAATTCGGGACAGCAGTCGTGGCTACACCTTC.